These T cell receptor beta chains were read from a single sample in a study of siplizumab effects on memory and regulatory T cells. This table comes from immunoSEQ multiplex PCR, and its TCRdb copy is limited to in-frame clones, with some not included. The sample lists some 97,000 clones, about 94% occurring once. The sample taken for sequencing was non-Treg CD4+ T cells sorted from blood. Receptors were obtained from a human donor in good health. Both conserved end residues are part of each CDR3. D genes are given only for firm matches. For some rows the clone size is stated as once, few or many, or as a class when expanded; others skip it.

J gene | V gene | clone size | D gene | CDR3 DNA | CDR3 protein
TRBJ2-5 | TRBV11-2 | . | TRBD2 | TGTGCCAGCAGCTCGCTACTAGCGGGAGCCCGTGAGACCCAGTACTTC | CASSSLLAGARETQYF
TRBJ2-3 | TRBV10-3 | . | TRBD2 | TGTGCCATCCGGACCCACCGACAGCGGGAAGATACGCAGTATTTT | CAIRTHRQREDTQYF
TRBJ2-1 | TRBV18 | . | TRBD1 | TGTGCCAGCTCACGACAGGGGGCCCAAGCGGGAGTAGGCAATGAGCAGTTCTTC | CASSRQGAQAGVGNEQFF
TRBJ2-5 | TRBV5-1 | . | . | TGCGCCAGCAGCTTGGCCTTAGGTCGGAGGGCGCGGGAGACCCAGTACTTC | CASSLALGRRARETQYF
TRBJ2-7 | TRBV6-5 | . | . | TGTGCCAGCAGTTATTTGGGAGTTGGGTCCTACGAGCAGTACTTC | CASSYLGVGSYEQYF
TRBJ1-1 | TRBV5-1 | . | TRBD1 | TGCGCCAGCAGCTTTGACAGGGTTAACACTGAAGCTTTCTTT | CASSFDRVNTEAFF
TRBJ2-3 | TRBV5-1 | once | . | TGCGCCAGCAGCTTGGAGAGGGGGTGGGACTCACCTAGCACAGATACGCAGTATTTT | CASSLERGWDSPSTDTQYF
TRBJ1-2 | TRBV6-5 | few | . | TGTGCCAGCAGTCCCGCGGGAACTAACTATGGCTACACCTTC | CASSPAGTNYGYTF
TRBJ2-7 | TRBV28 | . | TRBD2 | TGTGCCTGTAGCGGGAGCTCCTACGAGCAGTACTTC | CACSGSSYEQYF
TRBJ2-1 | TRBV9 | . | TRBD2 | TGTTCGACCCCCGTAACCCCGACTAGCGGAGGGTACAATGAGCAGTTCTTC | CSTPVTPTSGGYNEQFF
TRBJ1-2 | TRBV28 | . | . | TGTGCCAGCAGTTCCACTAACTATGGCTACACCTTC | CASSSTNYGYTF
TRBJ2-5 | TRBV14 | . | . | TGTGCCAGCAGCCAAGTTCCCGAGACCCAGTACTTC | CASSQVPETQYF
TRBJ2-1 | TRBV19 | . | . | TGTGCCAGTAGTATCCCACGGGACTTACTCGCTAGCTCCTACAATGAGCAGTTCTTC | CASSIPRDLLASSYNEQFF
TRBJ1-5 | TRBV19 | . | TRBD1 | TGTGCCAGTTCCCCCGGGACAGGGAAGGGAAGTAGCAATCAGCCCCAGCATTTT | CASSPGTGKGSSNQPQHF
TRBJ1-2 | TRBV19 | . | . | TGTGCCAGTATGACAGATTATAACTATGGCTACACCTTC | CASMTDYNYGYTF
TRBJ1-5 | TRBV10-3 | . | . | TGTGCCATCAGTGAGAGGGGAGGCCAGCCCCAGCATTTT | CAISERGGQPQHF
TRBJ2-1 | TRBV5-1 | . | TRBD2 | TGCGCCAGCAGCCGCCGATCTAGCGGCCAGAGCTCCTACAATGAGCAGTTCTTC | CASSRRSSGQSSYNEQFF
TRBJ2-7 | TRBV10-3 | . | . | TGTGCCATCAGTGAGGGGCAGAGATACGAGCAGTACTTC | CAISEGQRYEQYF
TRBJ1-5 | TRBV19 | . | . | TGTGCCAGTACCAGGGAACCCGATCAGCCCCAGCATTTT | CASTREPDQPQHF
TRBJ2-5 | TRBV29-1 | once | TRBD2 | TGCAGCGCCCGGACCGGACTAGCGGGAGTAGAGACCCAGTACTTC | CSARTGLAGVETQYF
TRBJ2-3 | TRBV19 | . | TRBD2 | TGTGCCAGTAGTATTGCGGCTAGCGGGAGGTCTAGCACAGATACGCAGTATTTT | CASSIAASGRSSTDTQYF
TRBJ1-2 | TRBV5-4 | . | . | TGTGCCAGCAGCTGGGAAGGGGTCGCCTATGGCTACACCTTC | CASSWEGVAYGYTF
TRBJ2-2 | TRBV5-1 | . | . | TGCGCCAGCAGTTCGGCGAACACCGGGGAGCTGTTTTTT | CASSSANTGELFF
TRBJ1-2 | TRBV7-2 | once | . | TGTGCCAGGGGTAGTCAGTATGGCTACACCTTC | CARGSQYGYTF
TRBJ2-1 | TRBV2 | . | TRBD2 | TGTGCCAGCAGCGACATAACGAGGACTAGCGGGAGGGCAGTATCCTACAATGAGCAGTTCTTC | CASSDITRTSGRAVSYNEQFF
TRBJ2-3 | TRBV14 | . | . | TGTGCCAGCAGCCAAATAGCTTTTGGTACGCAGTATTTT | CASSQIAFGTQYF
TRBJ2-7 | TRBV18 | . | . | TGTGCCAGCTCAGACTCGACGGGGGCCGAGCAGTACTTC | CASSDSTGAEQYF
TRBJ2-7 | TRBV30 | . | . | TGTGCCTGGAGTGTGCAGATGAGCTCCTACGAGCAGTACTTC | CAWSVQMSSYEQYF
TRBJ2-1 | TRBV6-4 | . | . | TGTGCCAGCAGTGGGGAATCGGGCGATGAGCAGTTCTTC | CASSGESGDEQFF
TRBJ2-1 | TRBV19 | . | . | TGTGCCAGTAGTATCAGGGGACGAGTGGGAGGGCCTAATGAGCAGTTCTTC | CASSIRGRVGGPNEQFF
TRBJ2-7 | TRBV18 | . | . | TGTGCCAGCTCACCTTTGAGGGGGGTGGCCGACGAGCAGTACTTC | CASSPLRGVADEQYF
TRBJ2-4 | TRBV2 | once | TRBD1 | TGTGCCAGCAGTGACCCGCCAGGGGGAGAAACCCTAGCCAAAAACATTCAGTACTTC | CASSDPPGGETLAKNIQYF
TRBJ2-5 | TRBV7-7 | once | TRBD2 | TGTGCTAGCAGCTTAGTGCCTGGACTAGCGGGAGAGAGGGAGACCCAGTACTTC | CASSLVPGLAGERETQYF
TRBJ2-5 | TRBV7-2 | . | . | TGTGCCAGCAGCTTAAGTATCAGGGAAGAGACCCAGTACTTC | CASSLSIREETQYF
TRBJ2-1 | TRBV5-1 | . | . | TGCGCCAGCAGCTTGCCGGTCTCCTACAATGAGCAGTTCTTC | CASSLPVSYNEQFF
TRBJ2-1 | TRBV7-7 | . | TRBD2 | TGTGCTAGCAGCTTAGGGGTAGCGGGGAACAATGAGCAGTTCTTC | CASSLGVAGNNEQFF
TRBJ1-2 | TRBV15 | . | . | TGTGCCACCAGCCCAGCTTGGGAGGCAGGGGCTAACTATGGCTACACCTTC | CATSPAWEAGANYGYTF
TRBJ2-4 | TRBV2 | . | TRBD2 | TGTGCCAGCAGTTTGCGGGAGGTAAACATTCAGTACTTC | CASSLREVNIQYF
TRBJ2-7 | TRBV9 | . | . | TGTGCCAGCACCCCCGGAGTTCGAAACTACGAGCAGTACTTC | CASTPGVRNYEQYF
TRBJ2-7 | TRBV25-1 | . | . | TGTGCCAGCACCCCGGGTACCTCCTACGAGCAGTACTTC | CASTPGTSYEQYF
TRBJ1-5 | TRBV19 | . | TRBD1 | TGTGCCAGTAGTAGGGACGGGACAGCAACAGAAAACAATCAGCCCCAGCATTTT | CASSRDGTATENNQPQHF
TRBJ1-5 | TRBV9 | . | . | TGTGCCAGCAGCGTCAACGGGCATCAGCCCCAGCATTTT | CASSVNGHQPQHF
TRBJ1-3 | TRBV4-1 | . | . | TGCGCCAGCAGCCAAAATGACGGGAGCTCTGGAAACACCATATATTTT | CASSQNDGSSGNTIYF
TRBJ1-4 | TRBV21-1 | . | . | TGTGCCAGCTTACTCCTTACCACCGGGACAGGGAACGAAAAACTGTTTTTT | CASLLLTTGTGNEKLFF
TRBJ1-5 | TRBV19 | . | . | TGTGCCAGTAGTATATGGGGGAGGGCTGACCGCAATCAGCCCCAGCATTTT | CASSIWGRADRNQPQHF
TRBJ1-5 | TRBV5-1 | . | TRBD1 | TGCGCCAGCAGCCTGGAGGCTCAGGGGGCAGGGAATCAGCCCCAGCATTTT | CASSLEAQGAGNQPQHF
TRBJ2-7 | TRBV19 | . | . | TGTGCCAGTAGTCCCCGGTCGCCCTACGAGCAGTACTTC | CASSPRSPYEQYF
TRBJ2-2 | TRBV4-1 | . | . | TGCGCCAGCAGCAAGGGGGTAAGAGCGAACACCGGGGAGCTGTTTTTT | CASSKGVRANTGELFF
TRBJ2-3 | TRBV19 | . | TRBD2 | TGTGCCAGTAGTACCTCCAGCGGGAGAGGAGATACGCAGTATTTT | CASSTSSGRGDTQYF
TRBJ1-5 | TRBV2 | . | . | TGTGCCAGCAGTGCCAGATTGAGGGGGAATAGCAATCAGCCCCAGCATTTT | CASSARLRGNSNQPQHF
TRBJ2-1 | TRBV18 | . | . | TGTGCCAGCTCCCGGACGTGGGGAAGCTCCTACAATGAGCAGTTCTTC | CASSRTWGSSYNEQFF
TRBJ2-5 | TRBV30 | few | . | TGTGCCTGGAGTGGCCAAGAGACCCAGTACTTC | CAWSGQETQYF
TRBJ2-3 | TRBV11-3 | . | . | TGTGCCAGCAGCGTAGGCCAGGCCACAGATACGCAGTATTTT | CASSVGQATDTQYF